The rows below give T cell receptor beta chains drawn from one sample of a study of blood T cell repertoires in COVID-19. The data were produced by immunoSEQ multiplex PCR, yet TCRdb's version contains in-frame clones alone and is incomplete. The sample consists of 130,000 to 150,000 clones, over 80% of them appearing once. The specimen sequenced was PBMCs or T cells enriched from blood (not recorded which). The receptor source for this set is a man aged 55-75 years who had recovered from COVID-19. The CDR3 runs from the conserved cysteine through the conserved F or W. D genes are given only for firm matches. For some rows the clone size is stated as once, few or many, or as a class when expanded; others skip it.

v_call,j_call,d_call,clone_size,cdr3_aa,cdr3_nt
TRBV30,TRBJ2-1,-,-,CAWSNRAGGYNEQFF,TGTGCCTGGAGTAATCGGGCAGGGGGGTACAATGAGCAGTTCTTC
TRBV18,TRBJ1-2,-,-,CASSSGQGRDGYTF,TGTGCCAGCTCATCAGGGCAGGGAAGGGATGGCTACACCTTC
TRBV9,TRBJ2-5,TRBD2,-,CASSVDLAGGLQETQYF,TGTGCCAGCAGCGTAGATTTAGCGGGGGGACTCCAAGAGACCCAGTACTTC
TRBV6-5,TRBJ2-3,-,-,CASSYSILRSDTQYF,TGTGCCAGCAGTTACTCGATTCTTCGAAGCGATACGCAGTATTTT
TRBV7-2,TRBJ2-1,TRBD2,-,CASSGRGGTEQFF,TGTGCCAGCAGCGGACGGGGGGGCACTGAGCAGTTCTTC
TRBV28,TRBJ2-3,TRBD2,-,CASRSSGRALNTQYF,TGTGCCAGCAGGTCTAGCGGGAGGGCCTTGAATACGCAGTATTTT
TRBV6-6,TRBJ1-6,-,-,CASSVTDYNSPLHF,TGTGCCAGCAGTGTAACAGACTATAATTCACCCCTCCACTTT
TRBV29-1,TRBJ2-3,TRBD2,-,CSVEWRGGTTDTQYF,TGCAGCGTTGAATGGCGGGGGGGAACCACAGATACGCAGTATTTT
TRBV18,TRBJ2-5,-,-,CASSTDRGRQETQYF,TGTGCCAGCTCAACCGATAGGGGCCGCCAAGAGACCCAGTACTTC
TRBV25-1,TRBJ2-5,-,once,CASSGTSLGAETQYF,TGTGCCAGCAGTGGGACTAGTTTGGGGGCGGAGACCCAGTACTTC
TRBV2,TRBJ2-5,-,-,CASSDGSIEETQYF,TGTGCCAGCAGTGACGGTTCGATTGAAGAGACCCAGTACTTC
TRBV30,TRBJ2-5,-,-,CAWSVLARVGETQYF,TGTGCCTGGAGTGTTTTAGCGCGGGTAGGGGAGACCCAGTACTTC
TRBV10-1,TRBJ2-2,TRBD2,-,CASSSTSGYTGELFF,TGCGCCAGCAGCTCGACTAGCGGTTACACCGGGGAGCTGTTTTTT
TRBV28,TRBJ1-3,-,-,CASSAFGRGPGNTIYF,TGTGCCAGCAGCGCCTTCGGCAGGGGCCCTGGAAACACCATATATTTT
TRBV11-2,TRBJ2-5,-,-,CASSPDTQETQYF,TGTGCCAGCAGCCCAGACACCCAAGAGACCCAGTACTTC
TRBV13,TRBJ1-1,-,-,CASSLGGGDTEAFF,TGTGCCAGCAGCCTCGGCGGGGGGGACACTGAAGCTTTCTTT
TRBV7-9,TRBJ1-2,TRBD1,-,CASSPTRTGRYGYTF,TGTGCCAGCAGCCCTACTCGGACAGGGAGGTATGGCTACACCTTC
TRBV25-1,TRBJ2-1,-,-,CASSDLREAYNEQFF,TGTGCCAGCAGTGACCTCAGGGAAGCCTACAATGAGCAGTTCTTC
TRBV28,TRBJ2-7,-,-,CASSLYREVHEQYF,TGTGCCAGCAGTTTATACAGGGAAGTGCACGAGCAGTACTTC
TRBV4-2,TRBJ2-2,TRBD1,-,CASSQGDRGSYWSGELFF,TGTGCCAGCAGCCAAGGGGACAGGGGTTCGTATTGGTCCGGGGAGCTGTTTTTT
TRBV12-3/TRBV12-4,TRBJ1-5,-,-,CASSPSGPQHF,TGTGCCAGCAGCCCTTCAGGGCCCCAGCATTTT
TRBV27,TRBJ1-4,-,-,CASSLSPYSYNEKLFF,TGTGCCAGCAGTTTATCACCCTACAGCTATAATGAAAAACTGTTTTTT
TRBV5-1,TRBJ1-2,-,once,CASSLDRVGGYTF,TGCGCCAGCAGCTTGGACAGGGTGGGTGGCTACACCTTC
TRBV15,TRBJ1-1,TRBD1,once,CATSRKQGETEAFF,TGTGCCACCAGCCGGAAACAGGGGGAGACTGAAGCTTTCTTT
TRBV2,TRBJ2-1,-,-,CASSEAGGRNEQFF,TGTGCCAGCAGTGAAGCGGGGGGACGCAATGAGCAGTTCTTC
TRBV9,TRBJ2-2,TRBD1,-,CASSPSGTGGTGELFF,TGTGCCAGCAGCCCTAGTGGGACAGGGGGAACCGGGGAGCTGTTTTTT
TRBV2,TRBJ1-2,TRBD1,-,CASRNPPILDRGKSYGYTF,TGTGCCAGCAGAAATCCCCCCATCCTGGACAGGGGGAAGAGCTATGGCTACACCTTC
TRBV29-1,TRBJ2-7,TRBD1,-,CSVVQGAHEQYF,TGCAGCGTGGTCCAGGGGGCCCACGAGCAGTACTTC
TRBV2,TRBJ1-2,-,-,CASSEVGQGYTF,TGTGCCAGCAGTGAGGTGGGGCAAGGCTACACCTTC
TRBV3-1/TRBV3-2,TRBJ1-2,TRBD1,-,CASSHHDRGTHGYTF,TGTGCCAGCAGCCATCACGACAGGGGGACACATGGCTACACCTTC
TRBV7-9,TRBJ1-2,-,few,CASSLASPGGYGYTF,TGTGCCAGCAGCTTAGCGAGTCCAGGAGGCTATGGCTACACCTTC
TRBV7-3,TRBJ2-1,-,few,CASSPLPLSSGQFF,TGTGCCAGCAGCCCTCTCCCTCTATCGAGTGGGCAGTTCTTC
TRBV6-5,TRBJ1-3,-,-,CASSYGGGSGNTIYF,TGTGCCAGCAGTTATGGGGGAGGATCGGGAAACACCATATATTTT
TRBV19,TRBJ1-5,-,-,CASSFNAQGRQPQHF,TGTGCCAGTAGTTTCAACGCCCAGGGGCGTCAGCCCCAGCATTTT
TRBV6-6,TRBJ2-7,-,-,CASSYSAGTYEQYF,TGTGCCAGCAGTTACAGTGCCGGGACCTACGAGCAGTACTTC
TRBV30,TRBJ2-1,TRBD2,few,CACTPSIAGGWNEQFF,TGTGCCTGCACCCCGTCGATAGCGGGGGGTTGGAATGAGCAGTTCTTC
TRBV7-9,TRBJ1-4,-,-,CASSLGGLEKLFF,TGTGCCAGCAGCTTAGGAGGTCTAGAAAAACTGTTTTTT
TRBV7-9,TRBJ1-5,-,-,CASSFLGGPGNQPQHF,TGTGCCAGCAGCTTTCTGGGGGGTCCGGGCAATCAGCCCCAGCATTTT
TRBV7-6,TRBJ2-7,-,-,CASSPGGTYEQYF,TGTGCCAGCAGCCCAGGGGGGACTTACGAGCAGTACTTC
TRBV7-2,TRBJ2-1,TRBD2,few,CASSLAAGANEQFF,TGTGCCAGCAGCTTAGCAGCGGGGGCCAATGAGCAGTTCTTC
TRBV6-4,TRBJ1-4,TRBD1,-,CASNRDRGNELFF,TGTGCCAGCAACCGGGACAGGGGAAACGAACTGTTTTTT
TRBV9,TRBJ1-6,-,-,CASSVAPGKVNSPLHF,TGTGCCAGCAGCGTAGCTCCAGGAAAAGTTAATTCACCCCTCCACTTT
TRBV28,TRBJ1-2,-,-,CASSAPGHQGYTF,TGTGCCAGCAGTGCCCCGGGACATCAAGGCTACACCTTC
TRBV24-1,TRBJ1-2,-,-,CAISDDTGYGYTF,TGTGCCATCAGTGATGACACAGGTTATGGCTACACCTTC
TRBV5-4,TRBJ1-6,-,-,CASSLGGNSPLHF,TGTGCCAGCAGCTTGGGAGGGAATTCACCCCTCCACTTT
TRBV5-1,TRBJ1-6,-,-,CASSLVPGIYGSPLHF,TGCGCCAGCAGCTTGGTCCCGGGTATCTACGGTTCACCCCTCCACTTT
TRBV4-1,TRBJ1-5,TRBD1,few,CASSQEGRGQGQPQHF,TGCGCCAGCAGCCAAGAGGGCAGGGGGCAGGGTCAGCCCCAGCATTTT
TRBV18,TRBJ1-1,TRBD1,few,CASSSGQGEVGNTEAFF,TGTGCCAGCTCATCAGGACAGGGGGAGGTAGGGAACACTGAAGCTTTCTTT
TRBV4-2,TRBJ2-1,TRBD2,once,CASSQELGGREQFF,TGTGCCAGCAGCCAAGAATTGGGAGGGAGAGAGCAGTTCTTC
TRBV7-9,TRBJ1-1,-,-,CASSVEGETEAFF,TGTGCCAGCAGCGTTGAGGGGGAGACTGAAGCTTTCTTT